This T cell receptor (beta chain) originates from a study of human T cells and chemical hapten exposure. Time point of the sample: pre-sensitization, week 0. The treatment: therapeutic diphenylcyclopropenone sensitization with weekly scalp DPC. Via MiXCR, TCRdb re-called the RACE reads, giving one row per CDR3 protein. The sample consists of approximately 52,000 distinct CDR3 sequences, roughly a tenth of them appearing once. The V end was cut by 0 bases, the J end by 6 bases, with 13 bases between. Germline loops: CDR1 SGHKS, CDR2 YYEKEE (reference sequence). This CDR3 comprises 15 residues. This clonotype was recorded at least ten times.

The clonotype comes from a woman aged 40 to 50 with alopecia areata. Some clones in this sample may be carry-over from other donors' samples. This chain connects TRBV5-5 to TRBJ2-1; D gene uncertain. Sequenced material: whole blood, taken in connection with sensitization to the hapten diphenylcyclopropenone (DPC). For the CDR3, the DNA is TGTGCCAGCAGCTTGGTGGAATTCCGATTCAATGAGCAGTTCTTC. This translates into CASSLVEFRFNEQFF.